The 31 T cell receptor beta chains listed next were all sequenced from one sample in a study of T cells in Graves' hyperthyroidism and ophthalmopathy. It was RNA transcripts that yielded the amplified TCR beta CDR3 regions. The HTBI set primed first-round TCR CDR3 RT-PCR. TCRdb independently ran MiXCR on the multiplex PCR reads; one entry per CDR3 protein. Of hundreds of thousands of distinct CDR3 sequences in the sample, roughly 20% were seen once. The sequenced sample was blood. The receptors shown here come from a man aged 25-45 years with Graves' ophthalmopathy.

The table lists this clonotype with a few counts. V and J are TRBV5-4 and TRBJ1-6, with D possibly matching TRBD1 (5 bases). Germline-derived CDR1 and CDR2 are SGHNT and YYREEE (reference sequence). The CDR3 covers 14 residues. The germline V and J ends were trimmed by 4 bases and 10 bases, with 15 bases remaining between them. The CDR3 loop is CASSATLEGSPLHF. DNA of the CDR3: TGTGCCAGCAGCGCGACGCTGGAGGGGTCACCCCTCCACTTT.

This clonotype was seen at least ten times. The V and J genes are TRBV11-2 and TRBJ2-7; no clear D. V lost 0 bases and J lost 2, with 8 bases in between. In germline, CDR1 is SGHAT, CDR2 FQNNGV. CDR3 length equals 14 residues. CDR3 sequence reads: CASSLDLGTYEQYF. CDR3 sequence (DNA): TGTGCCAGCAGCTTAGATTTGGGCACCTACGAGCAGTACTTC.

This clonotype has a handful of counts. V gene TRBV9 combines with J gene TRBJ1-4; TRBD1 matches 9 bases. The CDR3 consists of 15 residues. Germline trimming cut 0 bases from V and 8 bases from J; bases unmatched to any gene: 5. CDR1 and CDR2 (germline): SGDLS, YYNGEE. The CDR3 DNA follows: TGTGCCAGCAGCGTAGGGGGACAGGGCGGGGAAAAACTGTTTTTT. Translating it yields CASSVGGQGGEKLFF.

This clonotype was observed many times. The rearrangement joins TRBV5-1 to TRBJ1-1; unclear D gene. Per the germline V gene, CDR1 is SGHRS and CDR2 is YFSETQ. Deletions cut 2 bases from V and 3 bases from J, with 11 bases between. The CDR3 loop spans 14 amino acids. This CDR3 reads CASSFLPSDTEAFF. CDR3 in DNA: TGCGCCAGCAGCTTTCTTCCGAGCGACACTGAAGCTTTCTTT.

The chain has TRBV6-2 or TRBV6-3 and TRBJ2-7; either TRBD1 or TRBD2 may fit D (5 bases each). This CDR3 is 15 amino acids long. CDR1 is MNHEY and CDR2 is SVGEGT in the germline V gene. Trimming removed 0 bases at V and 3 bases at J, with 12 bases between. CDR3 protein: CASSYSAGSFYEQYF. CDR3 nucleotides: TGTGCCAGCAGTTACTCGGCAGGGAGCTTCTACGAGCAGTACTTC.

This clonotype came up a few times. The chain carries TRBV27 and TRBJ2-5; D may be TRBD2 (5 bases). CDR3 length: 15 residues. CDR1 MNHEY and CDR2 SMNVEV come from the germline V gene (reference sequence). Trimming removed 1 base at V and 6 bases at J, with 15 bases between. The CDR3 loop reads CASSLFEGGLQTQYF. The DNA for the CDR3 is TGTGCCAGCAGTTTATTTGAGGGTGGCCTACAGACCCAGTACTTC.

This rearrangement joins TRBV7-9 to TRBJ1-1; D is undetermined. V lost 5 bases and J 1 base, leaving 14 bases between the germline ends. The CDR3 spans 15 residues. The germline gives CDR1 SEHNR, CDR2 FQNEAQ (reference sequence). The CDR3 coding sequence is TGTGCCAGCAGCCCCAAATATTTATCGAACACTGAAGCTTTCTTT. It translates to CASSPKYLSNTEAFF.

The chain is built from TRBV12-3 or TRBV12-4 and TRBJ1-2, with D unresolved. V lost 4 bases, J lost 9 bases, and 15 bases lay in between. This CDR3 contains 13 residues. The CDR3 DNA reads TGTGCCAGCAGTTGGGCGTCCCGTTCCAGCTACACCTTC. Protein product: CASSWASRSSYTF.

The genes are TRBV7-9 and TRBJ2-4; D is tentatively TRBD1 or TRBD2 (5 bases each). Germline CDR1 is SEHNR and CDR2 is FQNEAQ (reference sequence). Trimming shortened V by 3 bases and J by 2 bases, and 17 bases separated the two germline ends. CDR3 length equals 17 residues. The CDR3 loop reads CASSFGAPGSPKNIQYF. CDR3 coding DNA: TGTGCCAGCAGCTTCGGGGCCCCAGGGTCTCCCAAAAACATTCAGTACTTC.

The gene calls are TRBV3-1 and TRBJ2-5, with a possible D match to TRBD1 (7 bases). The V gene's germline CDR1 is LGHDT and CDR2 YNNKEL (reference sequence). The V and J ends lost 4 bases and 2 bases respectively, with 14 bases between them. CDR3 size: 15 residues. The CDR3 nucleotides are TGTGCCAGCAGCCCCGGTCCAGGGGGGCAAGAGACCCAGTACTTC. This sequence encodes CASSPGPGGQETQYF.

This clonotype was picked up a small number of times. The chain is built from TRBV7-9 and TRBJ2-7, with no clear D. Germline-derived CDR1 and CDR2 are SEHNR and FQNEAQ (reference sequence). Trimming pared 5 bases from V and 7 bases from J, leaving 15 bases between. The CDR3 is made up of 13 amino acids. The CDR3 DNA follows: TGTGCCAGCAGCATCCCGGAAACCCGTGAGCAGTACTTC. Its translation: CASSIPETREQYF.

V is TRBV2 and J is TRBJ1-6; the D is unclear. V lost 8 bases and J 7 bases, leaving 12 bases between the germline ends. Germline V CDR1 and CDR2: SNHLY, FYNNEI. This CDR3 has 13 amino acids. The CDR3 loop is CASEENRNSPLHF. CDR3 in DNA: TGTGCCAGCGAAGAAAACAGAAATTCACCCCTCCACTTT.

V is TRBV6-1 and J is TRBJ1-2, with 10 bases fitting TRBD1. There are 15 residues in the CDR3. Germline trimming cut 5 bases from V and 6 bases from J; bases unmatched to any gene: 9. In germline, CDR1 is MNHNS, CDR2 SASEGT. The CDR3 DNA sequence: TGTGCCAGCAGTACCCCCGGGACAGGGGTGAATGGCTACACCTTC. Its translation is CASSTPGTGVNGYTF.

In this sample, this clonotype turned up once. A junction end diverges from the germline sequence, so it may reflect a read error. V and J are TRBV6-1 and TRBJ2-3; unclear D gene. This CDR3 has 13 residues. Germline V lookup: CDR1 MNHNS, CDR2 SASEGT. The CDR3 is CVSSERDTDTQYF. CDR3 nucleotide sequence: TGTGTCAGCAGTGAGAGAGACACAGATACGCAGTATTTT.

This clonotype has at least ten counts. This sequence joins TRBV11-2 and TRBJ2-1; tentative D call: TRBD1 (6 bases). The V gene's germline CDR1 is SGHAT and CDR2 FQNNGV. This CDR3 has 15 residues. Trimming left V 5 bases short and J 6 bases short, with 17 bases between. The CDR3 nucleotides read TGTGCCAGCAGCAAGGGCCGGGACACGAGCAATGAGCAGTTCTTC. Amino acids: CASSKGRDTSNEQFF.

This chain connects TRBV2 to TRBJ2-7; D not resolved. The V end was cut by 8 bases, the J end by 0 bases, with 20 bases between. In germline, CDR1 is SNHLY, CDR2 FYNNEI. The CDR3 runs 16 residues. CDR3 coding DNA: TGTGCCAGCTGCTGGGTCGAGGCTTCTTACTCCTACGAGCAGTACTTC. This translates into CASCWVEASYSYEQYF. The full variable domain, rest sourced from reference TRBV2 and TRBJ2-7, is EPEVTQTPSHQVTQMGQEVILRCVPISNHLYFYWYRQILGQKVEFLVSFYNNEISEKSEIFDDQFSVERPDGSNFTLKIRSTKLEDSAMYFCASCWVEASYSYEQYFGPGTRLTVT.

Ten or more counts support this clonotype. The chain combines TRBV5-1 with TRBJ1-2; 7 nucleotides agree with TRBD1. The germline CDR1 and CDR2 sequences are SGHRS and YFSETQ. V lost 4 bases to trimming and J lost 2 bases; unmatched junction nucleotides: 2. The length of the CDR3 is 13 residues. CDR3 sequence reads: CASSTGQNYGYTF. CDR3 DNA: TGCGCCAGCAGCACGGGACAGAACTATGGCTACACCTTC.

In its sample, this clonotype was seen a few times. J is TRBJ2-1 and V is TRBV7-9; 10 nucleotides align to TRBD1. Germline CDR1 SEHNR, CDR2 FQNEAQ (reference sequence). This CDR3 has 15 amino acids. Trimming at V came to 5 bases and at J to 6 bases, leaving 7 bases not matched to a gene. The CDR3, as DNA: TGTGCCAGCAGCCCACCCGGGACAGGGGTCAATGAGCAGTTCTTC. This gives the protein CASSPPGTGVNEQFF. Together with reference TRBV7-9 and TRBJ2-1, the CDR3 gives the full variable domain: DTGVSQNPRHKITKRGQNVTFRCDPISEHNRLYWYRQTLGQGPEFLTYFQNEAQLEKSRLLSDRFSAERPKGSFSTLEIQRTEQGDSAMYLCASSPPGTGVNEQFFGPGTRLTVL.

A few counts support this clonotype. The chain uses TRBV7-2 and TRBJ2-1, with a weak D call TRBD2 (5 bases). This CDR3 comprises 16 residues. Germline V CDR1 and CDR2: SGHTA, FQGNSA. V was clipped by 5 bases and J by 5 bases, with 19 bases between them. The CDR3 DNA reads as TGTGCCAGCAGCCCCCGCCCCAGCGGAGGTGACAATGAGCAGTTCTTC. Translating gives CASSPRPSGGDNEQFF.

This clonotype was detected only a few times. CDR3 amino acids: CASSPWLSKGDEQYF. The DNA of the CDR3 is TGCGCCAGCAGCCCATGGCTCTCTAAGGGCGACGAGCAGTACTTC. The chain joins TRBV4-1 to TRBJ2-7; D is unresolved. Germline CDR1 is MGHRA and CDR2 is YSYEKL. The CDR3 has 15 amino acids. The ends were cut back, 4 bases at V and 5 bases at J, with 18 bases in the middle.

The table lists this clonotype with many counts. The chain employs TRBV30 and TRBJ1-1; no firm D call. V was trimmed by 7 bases and J by 3 bases, leaving 12 bases between them. CDR1 is GTSNPN, CDR2 SVGIG, per germline (reference sequence). This CDR3 has 12 residues. The CDR3 DNA sequence: TGTGCCTACGTTGGACGGGACACTGAAGCTTTCTTT. It encodes CAYVGRDTEAFF.

Ten or more counts support this clonotype. The rearrangement joins TRBV11-2 to TRBJ2-7; TRBD2 aligns across 8 bases. CDR1 is SGHAT, CDR2 FQNNGV, per germline. V was clipped by 3 bases and J by 3 bases; unmatched bases: 4. This CDR3 region has 14 residues. The CDR3 nucleotides are TGTGCCAGCAGCTTTCTGACTAGCGACTACGAGCAGTACTTC. The encoded protein is CASSFLTSDYEQYF.

This clonotype was detected only a few times. This rearrangement joins TRBV10-3 to TRBJ2-1; D not certain. This CDR3 has 13 residues. The germline CDR1 and CDR2 sequences are ENHRY and SYGVKD. V gave up 7 bases and J gave up 7 bases, with 14 bases separating them. The DNA of the CDR3 is TGTGCCATCACCCTTGGCCCTTGGAATGAGCAGTTCTTC. It specifies CAITLGPWNEQFF.

This clonotype was counted a few times. The chain combines TRBV19 with TRBJ2-1, with 8 nucleotides matching TRBD1. The germline gives CDR1 LNHDA, CDR2 SQIVND (reference sequence). V shed 1 base and J 3 bases; nucleotides not matched to a gene: 5. This CDR3 has 16 residues. The CDR3 DNA reads TGTGCCAGTAGTATAGCAGACAGGGGCTACTACAATGAGCAGTTCTTC. This encodes CASSIADRGYYNEQFF.

This clonotype was counted only a few times. The V and J genes are TRBV7-3 and TRBJ1-1, with no clear D. Trimming cost V 6 bases and J 0 bases, with 8 bases left between them. The germline V gene has CDR1 SGHTA and CDR2 FQGTGA. The CDR3 spans 13 residues. Written as DNA, the CDR3 is TGTGCCAGCAGTTGGCAGGTGAACACTGAAGCTTTCTTT. Translation gives CASSWQVNTEAFF. Variable domain in full (rest from reference TRBV7-3 and TRBJ1-1): GAGVSQTPSNKVTEKGKYVELRCDPISGHTALYWYRQSLGQGPEFLIYFQGTGAADDSGLPNDRFFAVRPEGSVSTLKIQRTERGDSAVYLCASSWQVNTEAFFGQGTRLTVV.

This clonotype was observed a handful of times. This chain connects TRBV12-5 to TRBJ2-7, with D possibly matching TRBD2 (6 bases). Looked up from germline, CDR1 is LGHNT and CDR2 is FRNRAP. Trimming cost V 1 base and J 0 bases, with 13 bases left between them. This CDR3 contains 16 residues. CDR3 sequence: CASGLGLIADSYEQYF. In nucleotides, the CDR3 is TGTGCTAGTGGTTTGGGTTTGATAGCGGACTCCTACGAGCAGTACTTC.

The chain combines TRBV19 with TRBJ2-7; D is possibly TRBD1 (7 bases). Germline V CDR1 and CDR2: LNHDA, SQIVND (reference sequence). The CDR3 runs 14 residues. The V gene lost 5 bases and the J gene lost 3 bases, with 14 bases spanning the gap. The CDR3 sequence: CASSDQGGYYEQYF. The CDR3 coding sequence is TGTGCCAGTAGTGACCAGGGGGGATACTACGAGCAGTACTTC.

This clonotype came up many times. This sequence joins TRBV18 and TRBJ1-1, with D unresolved. Trimming took off 0 bases at V and 6 bases at J, with 5 bases between the two ends. This CDR3 is 12 amino acids long. Germline V lookup: CDR1 KGHSH, CDR2 LQKENI. CDR3 sequence: CASSPPEAEAFF. The DNA for the CDR3 is TGTGCCAGCTCACCACCAGAGGCTGAAGCTTTCTTT.

This clonotype was observed a handful of times. This rearrangement joins TRBV28 to TRBJ2-7, with 8 bases aligning to TRBD2. The CDR3 is 15 amino acids. Germline lookup yields CDR1 MDHEN and CDR2 SYDVKM. The V and J ends lost 2 bases and 2 bases, in that order; junction bases with no gene match: 5. The CDR3 is CASSLKLAGPYEQYF. For the CDR3, the DNA is TGTGCCAGCAGTTTAAAGCTAGCGGGCCCCTACGAGCAGTACTTC.

The gene calls are TRBV4-1 and TRBJ2-7; tentative D call: TRBD1 (6 bases). This CDR3 has 12 residues. The V gene lost 1 base and the J gene lost 5 bases, with 6 bases spanning the gap. From germline, CDR1 is MGHRA and CDR2 YSYEKL. CDR3 in DNA: TGCGCCAGCAGCCAAGCAGGGGACGAGCAGTACTTC. This codes for CASSQAGDEQYF.

This clonotype came up many times. V usage is TRBV28 and J usage is TRBJ2-3, with D maybe TRBD2 (6 bases). Germline CDR1 reads MDHEN; CDR2 reads SYDVKM. The CDR3 is 13 amino acids. The V and J ends lost 3 bases and 6 bases respectively, with 10 bases between them. CDR3 sequence (DNA): TGTGCCAGCAGTTTGGGGACTTCTGATACGCAGTATTTT. As protein: CASSLGTSDTQYF.